This paragraph covers one TCR beta chain sequence. Its antigen is still unknown. The sample holds no much larger clone one base away, and base qualities are not on file. TCRbeta CDR3 regions were amplified from genomic DNA using the immunoSEQ Assay, a bias-controlled multiplex PCR. On the authors' methods: Nucleated cell counts per sample were estimated from amplification of reference gene primers within the assay. To quantify the absolute abundance of each unique TCRbeta CDR3 rearrangement, sequence reads were collapsed and filtered. Productive Simpson clonality was computed per sample as the square root of Simpson's diversity index over productive rearrangements. TCRdb obtained this table from immuneACCESS and retained in-frame rearrangements with V and J assigned. These tables miss some clones; where compared with another copy, unresolved V genes account for less than half of the shortfall, and the remainder is unexplained. The V and J calls and clone size come from that table; D and trimming were worked out from the DNA. Recorded for this sample are about 210,000 clones; around 89% of them occurred a single time. Approximately 1.6% of the sample lies in the top ten.

Collaborating institutions collected whole blood in K2EDTA tubes following their own protocols. For TCRbeta analysis, collaborators shipped samples as frozen whole blood, isolated PBMCs, or DNA extracted from either of those sample types. The data belong to a study of blood T cell repertoires in COVID-19 (dated by TCRdb to about 2020). About the investigation overall: Samples from collaborators originated in the United States, Italy and Spain and spanned both the acute and convalescent phases of COVID-19. The material from the prospective study consisted of cDNA or gDNA derived from T cells, B-cell-depleted T cells, or PBMCs. Subjects who had been exposed to COVID-19, were actively infected with it, or had recovered from it provided the deeply sampled blood TCRbeta repertoires that made up the dataset. The repertoires were made available in a free public database intended to serve as a resource for research on the immune response to SARS-CoV-2. The samples were drawn from the first 160 participants of the ongoing ImmuneRACE study and from under 1,500 subjects provided by 6 global collaborators. Nearly every sample came with metadata listing a de-identified subject ID, COVID-19 status, age in years and sex. Where available, HLA class I and class II types were obtained from metadata supplied by the sample provider rather than from assay-based typing. General study outcomes and caveats: How much clinical and demographic metadata was included differed by source and by participant, and the metadata was provided uncurated.

Including cysteine and phenylalanine, the CDR3 has 12 amino acids. This entry keeps only the CDR3 DNA: 36 bases, framed from base 1. The V end gives up 6 bases and the J end 9 bases, leaving 7 bases in the junction not matched to a gene. Sequencing was carried out using peripheral blood. The chain was built from TRBV12-3 or TRBV12-4 and TRBJ1-2; the central 7 bases match TRBD1. This sequence was found in a man aged 70-80 years with acute or convalescent COVID-19. The nucleotide sequence reads as follows: TGTGCCAGCAGCACGACAGGGATTAGCTACACCTTC. Its amino acids are CASSTTGISYTF.